This record looks at one TCR beta chain sequence and its context. Diagnoses among patients were locally advanced or metastatic urothelial carcinoma. This sample was taken from a study of PD-L1 blockade in urothelial cancer. Looking at the study overall: Between 0 and 3 prior chemotherapy regimens had been given to patients.

Some clones are missing from TCRdb's copy, which holds only in-frame ones; the method was immunoSEQ multiplex PCR. The sample lists 37,000 or so clones; 82% were seen once. Trimming stripped 5 bases from V and 4 bases from J, with 18 bases between. The CDR3 loop spans 16 amino acids. Germline V gives CDR1 SEHNR, CDR2 FQNEAQ (reference sequence). The TCR sequence derives from a man in his 60s with urothelial cancer. Sequencing used PBMCs, obtained around atezolizumab (anti-PD-L1) treatment. The V call is TRBV7-9, the J call TRBJ1-3; a possible D gene is TRBD1 (6 bases). CDR3 nucleotide sequence: TGTGCCAGCAGCCCCGGGGGGGCATTGGGAGGAAACACCATATATTTT. This sequence encodes CASSPGGALGGNTIYF.